This T cell receptor (beta chain) was found in a study of blood T cell repertoires in COVID-19. Study information: COVID-19 samples from acute and convalescent phases originated in the United States, Italy and Spain.

Original methodology: Estimation of nucleated cell counts was performed using reference gene primer amplification. Profiled with immunoSEQ multiplex PCR; TCRdb holds only in-frame clones, not every one. V, J and clone size are taken as reported in that table, and D and trimming were inferred from the DNA itself. The sample consists of around 94,000 clones, approximately 78% of them appearing once. The sample holds a few counts of this clone. V dropped 5 bases and J dropped 9; count of bases not matched to a gene: 16. Germline V lookup: CDR1 SGHTA, CDR2 FQGNSA. There are 18 residues in the CDR3. The sample consisted of peripheral blood. The V gene is TRBV7-2, the J gene TRBJ2-1, with 13 bases that match TRBD2. This TCR was sampled from a man in his 60s with active or convalescent COVID-19. As DNA, the CDR3 is TGTGCCAGCAGCCCATACCCGAGGACTAGCGGGAGAGGCGGTGAGCAGTTCTTC. It encodes CASSPYPRTSGRGGEQFF.